This T cell receptor (beta chain) was obtained from a study of post-analysis software for immune sequencing data. Turning to the study itself: Multiple sclerosis in the patients followed relapsing-remitting, secondary progressive and progressive-relapsing courses.

Prepared TCR beta cDNA libraries contained unique molecular identifiers. Researchers reported 400,000 to 550,000 cDNA molecules coming from 1 to 10 million T cells. TCRdb analysed the PCR reads with MiXCR anew, one entry per CDR3 protein. The sample lists about 820,000 distinct CDR3 sequences; roughly 50% were seen once. With regard to this clonotype: Antigen unknown.

Study-wide results and caveats: Controls had significantly higher normalized Chao1 diversity than multiple sclerosis patients. TRBV5-6, TRBV5-1 and TRBV20-1 belonged to a set of roughly 5 TRBV segments that were more frequent in patients than controls.

The V and J ends lost 0 bases and 1 base, in that order; junction bases with no gene match: 3. Germline V gene lookup returns CDR1 DFQATT and CDR2 SNEGSKA (reference sequence). CDR3 length equals 16 residues. The chain employs TRBV20-1 and TRBJ1-5; 10 bases are shared with TRBD1. The clonotype comes from a girl between 10 and 17 years old with multiple sclerosis. The sample consisted of blood. CDR3: CSARDRDRGSNQPQHF. CDR3 DNA: TGCAGTGCTAGAGATCGGGACAGGGGAAGCAATCAGCCCCAGCATTTT.